The 20 T cell receptor beta chains below were found in one sample sequenced in a study of technical replicates of blood from several donors. Using immunoSEQ multiplex PCR, the repertoire was profiled, and TCRdb retains in-frame clones only, with some absent. The sample carries more than 70,000 clones, about 90% recorded once. Sequenced material: T cells isolated from PBMCs. These receptors originate from a human donor in good health.

This clone has just a few counts. The V and J genes are TRBV2 and TRBJ2-3; D gene unclear. CDR3 length equals 8 residues. V was cut by 8 bases and J by 9 bases, with 3 bases left in between. Germline V gene sequence: CDR1 SNHLY, CDR2 FYNNEI. The CDR3 nucleotides read TGTGCCAGCCAAACGCAGTATTTT. Its protein product is CASQTQYF.

This clone was seen only once. The rearrangement links TRBV10-3 to TRBJ2-7; D unclear. The CDR3 extends over 16 amino acids. The V gene's germline CDR1 is ENHRY and CDR2 SYGVKD. V lost 2 bases and J lost 2, with 16 bases in between. In DNA form, the CDR3 reads TGTGCCATCAGTGAGCGTCGAGCCCCAAGCCCCTACGAGCAGTACTTC. Protein sequence: CAISERRAPSPYEQYF.

The rearrangement joins TRBV7-9 to TRBJ2-7; D may be TRBD1 (5 bases). CDR1 SEHNR and CDR2 FQNEAQ come from the germline V gene (reference sequence). Deletions cut 2 bases from V and 0 bases from J, with 20 bases between. This CDR3 region has 18 residues. CDR3 protein: CASSLYSTDYGNSYEQYF. The DNA for the CDR3 is TGTGCCAGCAGCTTATATTCGACAGATTACGGCAACTCCTACGAGCAGTACTTC.

The genes are TRBV29-1 and TRBJ2-7; 10 positions agree with TRBD1. The CDR3 loop spans 13 amino acids. CDR1 is SQVTM, CDR2 ANQGSEA, per germline. Trimming took 4 bases from V and 5 from J; bases not matched to a gene: 5. CDR3 sequence reads: CSVGWTGGHEQYF. The CDR3 bases are TGCAGCGTTGGGTGGACAGGGGGTCACGAGCAGTACTTC.

The chain couples TRBV4-2 to TRBJ2-1, with D unresolved. The CDR3 covers 15 residues. V gave up 0 bases and J gave up 2 bases, with 8 bases separating them. Germline lookup yields CDR1 LGHNA and CDR2 YNFKEQ. CDR3 protein: CASSQERNPYNEQFF. DNA of the CDR3: TGTGCCAGCAGCCAAGAGAGAAACCCCTACAATGAGCAGTTCTTC.

The rearrangement links TRBV4-2 to TRBJ2-2, with 8 bases matching TRBD2. The CDR3 spans 16 residues. CDR1 and CDR2 from the germline V gene are LGHNA and YNFKEQ. With V trimmed by 2 bases and J by 6 bases, 8 bases remained unmatched. CDR3 nucleotides: TGTGCCAGCAGCCAATATGGTCGGGGGGGGCCCGGGGAGCTGTTTTTT. This sequence encodes CASSQYGRGGPGELFF.

The chain uses TRBV2 and TRBJ1-2, with D tentatively TRBD1 (6 bases). Germline lookup yields CDR1 SNHLY and CDR2 FYNNEI. This CDR3 region has 14 residues. The V end lost 6 bases, the J end lost 6 bases, and 17 bases lay between the germline ends. The chain's CDR3 is CASSLGRTADGYTF. CDR3 nucleotide sequence: TGTGCCAGCAGCCTGGGACGGACAGCGGATGGCTACACCTTC.

The CDR3 DNA sequence: TGCGCCAGCAGCTTGGGGCCCAACCCCGGAGAGTTCTTC. Protein: CASSLGPNPGEFF. The V and J genes are TRBV5-1 and TRBJ2-1, with D hard to call. Germline CDR1 reads SGHRS; CDR2 reads YFSETQ. V was trimmed by 0 bases and J by 14 bases, leaving 15 bases between them. There are 13 residues in the CDR3.

This clone came up once. The V gene is TRBV6-5, the J gene TRBJ1-3; possible D gene TRBD1, 5 bases. The CDR3 loop spans 14 amino acids. Per the germline V gene, CDR1 is MNHEY and CDR2 is SVGAGI. With 7 bases removed from V and 0 bases from J, the gap between germline ends came to 10 bases. Here the CDR3 reads CASMGGSSGNTIYF. The CDR3 DNA reads as TGTGCCAGCATGGGGGGAAGCTCTGGAAACACCATATATTTT.

The rearrangement uses TRBV27 and TRBJ2-7, with D possibly TRBD2 on 5 matching bases. Trimming removed 2 bases from V and 5 bases from J, with 22 bases in between. Germline V gene lookup returns CDR1 MNHEY and CDR2 SMNVEV (reference sequence). The CDR3 sequence is 17 residues long. This CDR3 reads CASSLGPPPLASDEQYF. CDR3 coding DNA: TGTGCCAGCAGTTTAGGTCCCCCACCGCTAGCATCAGACGAGCAGTACTTC.

The rearrangement uses TRBV4-1 and TRBJ2-7, with 9 bases that match TRBD2. CDR3 length: 15 amino acids. V lost 4 bases to trimming and J lost 3 bases; unmatched junction nucleotides: 7. Germline V gene data show CDR1 as MGHRA and CDR2 as YSYEKL. For the CDR3, the DNA is TGCGCCAGCAGCCCCGGGGGTAGCGGGAGCTACGAGCAGTACTTC. It codes for CASSPGGSGSYEQYF.

The chain links TRBV11-2 to TRBJ1-1; TRBD1 agrees at 7 bases. V shed 3 bases and J 3 bases; nucleotides not matched to a gene: 4. Looked up from germline, CDR1 is SGHAT and CDR2 is FQNNGV. This CDR3 spans 14 amino acids. CDR3 sequence reads: CASSLTGRHTEAFF. As DNA, the CDR3 is TGTGCCAGCAGCTTGACAGGGAGGCACACTGAAGCTTTCTTT.

The genes are TRBV28 and TRBJ1-3; D unresolved. The germline V gene encodes CDR1 MDHEN and CDR2 SYDVKM. The CDR3 spans 16 residues. Trimming cost V 2 bases and J 4 bases, with 15 bases left between them. CDR3 sequence (DNA): TGTGCCAGCAGTTTAACCAGGACTCGGGTAGGAAACACCATATATTTT. It is translated as CASSLTRTRVGNTIYF.

V usage is TRBV7-9 and J usage is TRBJ1-4; 8 nucleotides line up with TRBD1. With V trimmed by 5 bases and J by 7 bases, 6 bases remained unmatched. The CDR3 is 14 amino acids. Germline CDR1 and CDR2: SEHNR and FQNEAQ (reference sequence). The CDR3 spells CASSQTGVTEKLFF. The CDR3 DNA is TGTGCCAGCAGCCAGACAGGGGTTACTGAAAAACTGTTTTTT.

The chain couples TRBV18 to TRBJ1-2, with TRBD1 matching over 7 bases. With 0 bases clipped from V and 7 bases from J, the junction kept 17 bases outside the gene matches. Germline V gives CDR1 KGHSH, CDR2 LQKENI. This CDR3 is 18 amino acids long. CDR3: CASSPPFYLGQDGGGYTF. In DNA form, the CDR3 reads TGTGCCAGCTCACCACCGTTTTACTTAGGACAGGATGGCGGTGGCTACACCTTC. The full variable domain, rest sourced from reference TRBV18 and TRBJ1-2, is NAGVMQNPRHLVRRRGQEARLRCSPMKGHSHVYWYRQLPEEGLKFMVYLQKENIIDESGMPKERFSAEFPKEGPSILRIQQVVRGDSAAYFCASSPPFYLGQDGGGYTFGSGTRLTVV.

This sequence joins TRBV18 and TRBJ1-3; 8 positions match TRBD1. CDR1 and CDR2 from the germline V gene are KGHSH and LQKENI. V shed 2 bases, J shed 0 bases, and the junction held 0 bases outside the gene matches. The CDR3 has 15 amino acids. The CDR3 protein is CASSPGQGSGNTIYF. The CDR3, as DNA: TGTGCCAGCTCACCAGGACAGGGCTCTGGAAACACCATATATTTT.

V usage is TRBV5-1 and J usage is TRBJ1-2; 11 nucleotides agree with TRBD1. The germline CDR1 and CDR2 sequences are SGHRS and YFSETQ. V was pared by 4 bases and J by 4 bases, with 12 bases of the junction left unmatched. The CDR3 sequence is 17 residues long. The CDR3: CASSAGQGAEVSYGYTF. CDR3 nucleotides: TGCGCCAGCAGCGCCGGACAGGGGGCGGAGGTGAGCTATGGCTACACCTTC.

CDR3 in amino acids: CASSHRSVYEQYF. Written as DNA, the CDR3 is TGTGCCAGCAGCCACCGCTCGGTCTACGAGCAGTACTTC. V is TRBV14 and J is TRBJ2-7; D not resolved. Germline assignment: CDR1 SGHDN and CDR2 FVKESK. This CDR3 is built from 13 residues. V lost 3 bases and J 3 bases, leaving 9 bases between the germline ends. The whole variable domain, filled in from reference TRBV14 and TRBJ2-7, reads EAGVTQFPSHSVIEKGQTVTLRCDPISGHDNLYWYRRVMGKEIKFLLHFVKESKQDESGMPNNRFLAERTGGTYSTLKVQPAELEDSGVYFCASSHRSVYEQYFGPGTRLTVT.

The chain is built from TRBV29-1 and TRBJ2-2; D perhaps matches TRBD2 (6 bases). CDR1 SQVTM and CDR2 ANQGSEA come from the germline V gene. V lost 3 bases and J lost 0, with 11 bases in between. This CDR3 comprises 15 residues. The CDR3 region is CSVDGGEPNTGELFF. The CDR3 nucleotides read TGCAGCGTTGACGGAGGGGAGCCGAACACCGGGGAGCTGTTTTTT.

The chain is built from TRBV6-1 and TRBJ2-1; no clear D. This CDR3 has 15 amino acids. V lost 5 bases to trimming and J lost 2 bases, with 13 bases between them. Looked up from germline, CDR1 is MNHNS and CDR2 is SASEGT. CDR3 nucleotides: TGTGCCAGCAGTCAGGTGGCACCGACCTACAATGAGCAGTTCTTC. Residues: CASSQVAPTYNEQFF.